This T cell receptor beta chain was retrieved from a study of spatial heterogeneity in lung cancer (dated by TCRdb to between 2018 and 2020). About the investigation overall: Beta-chain transcripts were consistently detected in greater numbers than alpha-chain transcripts, which likely reflects a higher abundance of beta-chain transcripts. In the raw uncorrected reads, each unique combination of TCR and UMI appeared on average more than ten times. At surgery, some 200 tumor regions, 61 to 65 matched nontumor lung samples and some 54 PBMC samples were TCR-sequenced for both alpha and beta chains. TCR repertoire features were related to nonsynonymous mutation counts determined by whole-exome sequencing of tumor tissue. In non-small cell lung cancer, the study made a quantitative comparison of TCR alpha and beta repertoires among multiple tumor regions, matched nontumor lung and blood.

What the research found in general, with its limitations: Ubiquitous expanded tumor TCRs showed up in blood more often at tumor resection than at routine follow-up. Additional single-cell paired TCR alpha and beta sequencing was considered necessary to confirm, at a functional level, the hypothesis that regional TCRs recognize regional mutations.

V is cut back by 5 bases and J by 3 bases, with 6 bases in the junction unmatched. Reading from cysteine to phenylalanine, the CDR3 counts 16 amino acids. Of the read, only the CDR3 DNA is kept; its 48 bases are in frame from base 1. This sample's time point label indicates: sample taken at primary tumor resection. Samples were obtained from approximately 76 patients with early-stage, untreated non-small cell lung cancer from the lung TRACERx cohort. Whole RNA extracted from tumor and nontumor lung tissue, or from cryopreserved PBMC samples, was used for TCR sequencing without cell sorting. Only patients for whom sufficient RNA was available from at least two tumor regions were selected for TCR sequencing. This clonotype was counted many times. There is no known antigen for this receptor. Base qualities are not at hand, and no much larger clone is one base apart. The method was 5' RACE. The sample was run on a NextSeq 500. To allow correction of PCR and sequencing errors, the TCR library protocol tagged every TCR cDNA molecule with a unique molecular identifier. On the study's bioinformatics: TCR identification, UMI-based error correction and CDR3 extraction were performed with Decombinator tools. TCRs above a frequency of 2 per 1,000, corresponding to the top 1% of the tumor frequency distribution, were defined as expanded. Rényi diversity was computed with the R vegan package after subsampling each repertoire 100 times to 5,000 TCRs. CDR3 similarity networks were built from amino acid triplet string-kernel similarity, connecting CDR3s with pairwise similarity above 0.82. TCRdb itself trimmed the public reads at Q25 with fastp, ran MiXCR and retained productive beta chains. Entries that share a CDR3 protein sequence are merged under the most common genes and DNA. The V and J calls were not made by the authors but by TCRdb's processing. The sample includes 7,500 to 8,000 distinct CDR3 sequences, with about 9.1% observed a single time. 45% to 50% of the sample belongs to the ten largest clones.

Recombination linked TRBV12-3 or TRBV12-4 to TRBJ2-3; 12 bases in the junction line up with TRBD2. Sequenced here: PBMCs, sampled at surgery. The clonotype was recovered from a male donor with early-stage non-small cell lung cancer. CDR3 sequence: CASSPRTSGNTDTQYF. The bases read TGTGCCAGCAGTCCAAGGACTAGCGGGAATACAGATACGCAGTATTTT.